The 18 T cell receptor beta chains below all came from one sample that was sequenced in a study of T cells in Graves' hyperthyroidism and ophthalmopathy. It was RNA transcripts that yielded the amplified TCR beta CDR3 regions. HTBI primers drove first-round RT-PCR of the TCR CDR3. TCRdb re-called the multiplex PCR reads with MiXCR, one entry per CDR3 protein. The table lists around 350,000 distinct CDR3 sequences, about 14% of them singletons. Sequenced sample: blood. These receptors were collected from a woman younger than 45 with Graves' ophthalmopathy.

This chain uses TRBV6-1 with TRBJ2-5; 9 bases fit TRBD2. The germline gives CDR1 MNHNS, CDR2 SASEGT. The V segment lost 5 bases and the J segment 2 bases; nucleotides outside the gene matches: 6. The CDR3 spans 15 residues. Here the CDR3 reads CASSTPLAGQETQYF. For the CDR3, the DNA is TGTGCCAGCAGTACCCCCCTAGCGGGGCAAGAGACCCAGTACTTC.

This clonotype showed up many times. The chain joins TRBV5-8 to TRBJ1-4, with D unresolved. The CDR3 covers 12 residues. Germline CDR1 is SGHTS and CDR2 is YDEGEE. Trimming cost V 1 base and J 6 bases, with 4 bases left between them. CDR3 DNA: TGTGCCAGCAGCTTGCGAGATGAAAAACTGTTTTTT. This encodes CASSLRDEKLFF.

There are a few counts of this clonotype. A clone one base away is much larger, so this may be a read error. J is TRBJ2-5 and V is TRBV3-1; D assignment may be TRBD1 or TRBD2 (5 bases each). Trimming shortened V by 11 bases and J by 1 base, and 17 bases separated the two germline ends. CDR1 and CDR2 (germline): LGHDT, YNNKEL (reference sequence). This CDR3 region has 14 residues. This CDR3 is CASTSRDVQETQYF. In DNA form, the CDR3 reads TGTGCCTCCACAAGCCGGGACGTCCAAGAGACCCAGTACTTC.

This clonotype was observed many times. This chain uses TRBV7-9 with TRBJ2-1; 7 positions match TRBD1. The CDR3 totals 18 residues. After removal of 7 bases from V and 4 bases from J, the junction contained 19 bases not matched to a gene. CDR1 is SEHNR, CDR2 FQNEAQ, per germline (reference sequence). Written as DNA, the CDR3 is TGTGCCAGCAACCCGACCCCCTATTATCCGGGACAGTACAATGAGCAGTTCTTC. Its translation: CASNPTPYYPGQYNEQFF. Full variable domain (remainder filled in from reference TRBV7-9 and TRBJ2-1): DTGVSQNPRHKITKRGQNVTFRCDPISEHNRLYWYRQTLGQGPEFLTYFQNEAQLEKSRLLSDRFSAERPKGSFSTLEIQRTEQGDSAMYLCASNPTPYYPGQYNEQFFGPGTRLTVL.

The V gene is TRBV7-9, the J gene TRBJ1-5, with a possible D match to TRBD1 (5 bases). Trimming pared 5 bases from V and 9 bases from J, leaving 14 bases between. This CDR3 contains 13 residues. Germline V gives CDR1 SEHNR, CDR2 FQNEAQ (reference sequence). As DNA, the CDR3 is TGTGCCAGCAGCCCCCCGGGGGGGATGCCCCAGCATTTT. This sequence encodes CASSPPGGMPQHF.

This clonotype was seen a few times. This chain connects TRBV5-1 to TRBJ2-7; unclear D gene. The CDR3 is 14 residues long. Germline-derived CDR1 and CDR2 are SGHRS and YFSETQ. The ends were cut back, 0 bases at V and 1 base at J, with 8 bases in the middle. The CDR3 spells CASSLDGRSYEQYF. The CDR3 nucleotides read TGCGCCAGCAGCTTGGACGGTAGATCCTACGAGCAGTACTTC.

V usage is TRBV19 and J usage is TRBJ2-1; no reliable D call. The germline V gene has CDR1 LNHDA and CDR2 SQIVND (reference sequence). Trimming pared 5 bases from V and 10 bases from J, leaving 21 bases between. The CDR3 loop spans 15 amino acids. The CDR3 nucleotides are TGTGCCAGTAGTCAGGAACGTGGCGTATTCTGGGAGCAGTTCTTC. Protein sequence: CASSQERGVFWEQFF.

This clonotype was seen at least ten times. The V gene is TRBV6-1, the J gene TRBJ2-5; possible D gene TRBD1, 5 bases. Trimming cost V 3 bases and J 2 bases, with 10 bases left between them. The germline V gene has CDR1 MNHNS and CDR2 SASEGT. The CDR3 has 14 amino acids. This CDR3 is CASSETDWQETQYF. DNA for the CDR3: TGTGCCAGCAGTGAGACAGACTGGCAAGAGACCCAGTACTTC.

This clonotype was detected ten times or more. For the CDR3, the DNA is TGTGCCAGCAGTGAGTTGCTAGCGGGGGGTCTCAGCTACAATGAGCAGTTCTTC. As protein: CASSELLAGGLSYNEQFF. The chain is built from TRBV2 and TRBJ2-1; 11 bases align to TRBD2. This CDR3 is built from 18 residues. Germline loops: CDR1 SNHLY, CDR2 FYNNEI. Losses at the gene ends were 3 bases for V and 3 bases for J; bases not matched to a gene: 10. Using reference TRBV2 and TRBJ2-1 for the parts outside the CDR3, the full variable domain is EPEVTQTPSHQVTQMGQEVILRCVPISNHLYFYWYRQILGQKVEFLVSFYNNEISEKSEIFDDQFSVERPDGSNFTLKIRSTKLEDSAMYFCASSELLAGGLSYNEQFFGPGTRLTVL.

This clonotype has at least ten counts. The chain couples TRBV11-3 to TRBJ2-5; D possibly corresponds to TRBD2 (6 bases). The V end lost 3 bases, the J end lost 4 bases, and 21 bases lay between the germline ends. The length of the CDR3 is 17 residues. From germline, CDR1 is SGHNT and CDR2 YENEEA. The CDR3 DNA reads TGTGCCAGCAGCTTGGCGTTTCCCCCCGGAGGGTTAGAGACCCAGTACTTC. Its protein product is CASSLAFPPGGLETQYF.

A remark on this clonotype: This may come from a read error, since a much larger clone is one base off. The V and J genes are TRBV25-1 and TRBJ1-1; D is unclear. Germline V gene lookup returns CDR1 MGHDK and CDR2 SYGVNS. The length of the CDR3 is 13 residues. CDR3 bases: TGTCCCAGCAGTGCCCGGGGAAGGGCTGAAGCTTTCTTT. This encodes CPSSARGRAEAFF.

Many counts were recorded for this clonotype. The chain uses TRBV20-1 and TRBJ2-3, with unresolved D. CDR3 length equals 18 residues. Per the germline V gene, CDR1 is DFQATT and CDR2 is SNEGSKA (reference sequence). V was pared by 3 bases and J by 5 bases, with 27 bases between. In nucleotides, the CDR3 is TGCAGTGCTAGCCCGGCTCTACCAAAGAAAGCCGGTGAAGATACGCAGTATTTT. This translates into CSASPALPKKAGEDTQYF.

CDR3 region: CSAGSSGGSTGELFF. CDR3 DNA: TGCAGTGCCGGGTCTAGCGGGGGTTCCACCGGGGAGCTGTTTTTT. The chain couples TRBV20-1 to TRBJ2-2; TRBD2 agrees at 10 bases. The CDR3 is 15 residues long. After removal of 6 bases from V and 4 bases from J, the junction contained 8 bases not matched to a gene. CDR1 is DFQATT, CDR2 SNEGSKA, per germline (reference sequence).

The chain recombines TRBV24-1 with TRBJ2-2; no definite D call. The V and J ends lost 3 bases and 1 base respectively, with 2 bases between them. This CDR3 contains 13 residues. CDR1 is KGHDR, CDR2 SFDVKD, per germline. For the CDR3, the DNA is TGTGCCACCAGTGATCGGAACACCGGGGAGCTGTTTTTT. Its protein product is CATSDRNTGELFF.

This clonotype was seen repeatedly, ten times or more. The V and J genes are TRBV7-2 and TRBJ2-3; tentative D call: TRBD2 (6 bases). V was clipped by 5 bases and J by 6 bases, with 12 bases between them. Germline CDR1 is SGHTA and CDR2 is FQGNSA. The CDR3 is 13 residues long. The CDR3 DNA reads TGTGCCAGCAGCGGAGGAGGGCGGGATACGCAGTATTTT. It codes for CASSGGGRDTQYF.

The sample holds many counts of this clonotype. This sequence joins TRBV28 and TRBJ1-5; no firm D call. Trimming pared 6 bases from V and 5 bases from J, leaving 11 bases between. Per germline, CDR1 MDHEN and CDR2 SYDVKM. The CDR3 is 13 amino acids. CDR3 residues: CASSTRADQPQHF. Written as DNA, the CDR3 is TGTGCCAGCAGCACCCGAGCAGATCAGCCCCAGCATTTT.

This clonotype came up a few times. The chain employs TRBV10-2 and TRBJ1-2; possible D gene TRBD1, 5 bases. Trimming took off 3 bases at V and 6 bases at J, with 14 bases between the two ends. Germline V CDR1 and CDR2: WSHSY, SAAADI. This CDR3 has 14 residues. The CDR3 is CASSDTRVAHGYTF. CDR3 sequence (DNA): TGCGCCAGCAGTGACACCAGGGTGGCCCATGGCTACACCTTC.

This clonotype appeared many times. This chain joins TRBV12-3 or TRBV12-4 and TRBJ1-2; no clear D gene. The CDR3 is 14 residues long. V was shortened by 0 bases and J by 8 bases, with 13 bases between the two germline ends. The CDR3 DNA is TGTGCCAGCAGTTTAGCGAGACGGCGTGGCGGCTACACCTTC. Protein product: CASSLARRRGGYTF.